This TCR beta chain is drawn from a study of shared clonotypes between healthy human individuals. Study-wide results and limits: Only blood samples were collected, and tissue repertoires likely differ. Estimated clonotype richness was generally higher in naive than memory subsets.

On this clone itself: Its antigen remains unidentified.

CDR1 and CDR2 (germline): SQVTM, ANQGSEA. The CDR3 totals 12 residues. The V end was cut by 3 bases, the J end by 2 bases, with 5 bases between. The assay was run at deep level. Repertoires were generated with immunoSEQ multiplex PCR, while TCRdb's copy carries only in-frame clones and drops some. This table holds approximately 2.5 million clones, 80% to 95% found once. The chain couples TRBV29-1 to TRBJ2-1; D is ambiguous. This sequence was found in a man between 18 and 29 years old in good health. Some clones in this sample may be carry-over from other donors' samples. Sequenced input: naive CD4+ T cells from PBMCs. Stated subset: CD45RA+ positively selected. CDR3 in amino acids: CSVDRTYNEQFF. In nucleotides, the CDR3 is TGCAGCGTTGACCGGACCTACAATGAGCAGTTCTTC.